The 9 T cell receptor beta chains presented below share a single source sample, sequenced in a study of T-cell reconstitution after alpha-beta-depleted transplantation in children. For TCRbeta, the library was prepared with unique molecular identifiers. MiXCR was run by TCRdb on the PCR reads, yielding one entry per CDR3 protein. The sample carries over 550,000 distinct CDR3 sequences, roughly a tenth recorded once. Source: PBMCs from the stem cell graft donor, taken from the stem cell graft. The receptors originated from a human donor who donated a stem cell graft to a child with acute myeloid leukemia.

This clonotype was detected ten times or more. The chain uses TRBV3-1 and TRBJ1-1; perhaps TRBD1 as D (5 bases). V was cut by 4 bases and J by 1 base, with 10 bases left in between. The CDR3 has 14 amino acids. Germline CDR1 and CDR2: LGHDT and YNNKEL (reference sequence). The CDR3 DNA reads as TGTGCCAGCAGCCGAGGGACGGGGAACACTGAAGCTTTCTTT. Amino acids: CASSRGTGNTEAFF.

At least ten counts were recorded for this clonotype. The chain joins TRBV6-5 to TRBJ2-3; 9 bases agree with TRBD2. V shed 5 bases, J shed 6 bases, and the junction held 15 bases outside the gene matches. Germline V gives CDR1 MNHEY, CDR2 SVGAGI. The CDR3 contains 17 residues. The CDR3 region has the DNA TGTGCCAGCAGTCCCCTTAGCGGGAGCCTCAATGCGGATACGCAGTATTTT. This gives the protein CASSPLSGSLNADTQYF.

The sample holds a few counts of this clonotype. The chain couples TRBV7-8 to TRBJ2-7; 8 bases line up with TRBD2. CDR1 and CDR2 (germline): SGHVS, FQNEAQ. CDR3 size: 15 residues. After removal of 0 bases from V and 4 bases from J, the junction contained 5 bases not matched to a gene. CDR3 nucleotides: TGTGCCAGCAGCTTAGCGGACGCGGGAGGTTACGAGCAGTACTTC. Its protein is CASSLADAGGYEQYF. Full variable domain (rest looked up from reference TRBV7-8 and TRBJ2-7): GAGVSQSPRYKVAKRGQDVALRCDPISGHVSLFWYQQALGQGPEFLTYFQNEAQLDKSGLPSDRFFAERPEGSVSTLKIQRTQQEDSAVYLCASSLADAGGYEQYFGPGTRLTVT.

In this sample, this clonotype turned up a few times. The gene calls are TRBV30 and TRBJ1-5; no reliable D call. Germline CDR1 reads GTSNPN; CDR2 reads SVGIG (reference sequence). V shed 2 bases and J shed 5 bases, with 7 bases lying between them. CDR3 size: 12 residues. In nucleotides, the CDR3 is TGTGCCTGGAGTCCCGGGGATCAGCCCCAGCATTTT. Its protein is CAWSPGDQPQHF.

The V and J genes are TRBV7-9 and TRBJ2-1; tentatively, D is TRBD2 (6 bases). This CDR3 is 15 amino acids long. V lost 3 bases, J lost 4 bases, and 13 bases lay in between. Germline CDR1 is SEHNR and CDR2 is FQNEAQ (reference sequence). The CDR3: CASSFPGVGYNEQFF. The DNA of the CDR3 is TGTGCCAGCAGCTTTCCGGGAGTTGGGTACAATGAGCAGTTCTTC.

The chain uses TRBV7-8 and TRBJ1-2; maybe TRBD1 (5 bases). The CDR3 is 15 amino acids. Trimming shortened V by 4 bases and J by 5 bases, and 17 bases separated the two germline ends. CDR1 and CDR2 from the germline V gene are SGHVS and FQNEAQ. The CDR3, as DNA: TGTGCCAGCAGCTCAAGGACGGGGCCCTTTTATGGCTACACCTTC. It specifies CASSSRTGPFYGYTF.

At least ten counts were recorded for this clonotype. V gene TRBV7-2 combines with J gene TRBJ1-1; TRBD1 is a possible D gene (6 bases). V lost 7 bases and J 7 bases, leaving 13 bases between the germline ends. This CDR3 comprises 12 residues. CDR1 and CDR2 from the germline V gene are SGHTA and FQGNSA. The CDR3 region has the DNA TGTGCCAGCACGTGGGGGCAGGGTGAAGCTTTCTTT. This gives the protein CASTWGQGEAFF.

The chain combines TRBV11-3 with TRBJ2-3; 10 bases agree with TRBD2. V trimming: 2 bases; J trimming: 2 bases; junction bases outside the gene matches: 19. The CDR3 length is 21 residues. Germline V gene data show CDR1 as SGHNT and CDR2 as YENEEA. The CDR3 sequence: CASSLWGVLAGVETPTDTQYF. The CDR3 DNA reads TGTGCCAGCAGCTTATGGGGCGTTCTAGCGGGAGTTGAGACCCCCACAGATACGCAGTATTTT.

The chain couples TRBV3-1 to TRBJ2-1; D not resolved. The CDR3 contains 13 residues. Per germline, CDR1 LGHDT and CDR2 YNNKEL (reference sequence). V was clipped by 1 base and J by 4 bases, with 5 bases between them. The CDR3: CASSQVPYNEQFF. The CDR3 nucleotides read TGTGCCAGCAGCCAAGTTCCGTACAATGAGCAGTTCTTC.